The rows below give T cell receptor beta chains drawn from one sample of a study of OX40 agonist ivuxolimab in advanced cancers. Sequenced by immunoSEQ multiplex PCR; TCRdb stores in-frame clones only, minus some. Seen here are tens of thousands of clones, about 86% observed once, and the top ten hold just over 20%. This specimen consisted of CD4+ or CD8+ T cells sorted from blood, obtained in a trial of the OX40 agonist ivuxolimab. The receptors here all came from an adult with an advanced solid tumor such as melanoma, head and neck, liver or kidney cancer. Each CDR3 is given with its conserved first and last residue. The D gene is left open where the match is weak. Size tells how often a clone was seen (once, few, many) or the class of an expanded clone, and some rows leave it out.

J,V,D,size,DNA,CDR3
TRBJ1-2,TRBV6-5,.,.,TGTGCCAGCAGTTACGGGGGCCCTTACGATGGCTACACCTTC,CASSYGGPYDGYTF
TRBJ2-5,TRBV6-5,.,.,TGTGCCAGCAGTTATGGGGAGACCCAGTACTTC,CASSYGETQYF
TRBJ2-5,TRBV7-3,.,.,TGTGCCAGCAGCTTAGGGTCAGGCCAAGAGACCCAGTACTTC,CASSLGSGQETQYF
TRBJ2-5,TRBV7-9,.,.,TGTGCCAGCAGCCTGGACCAAGAGACCCAGTACTTC,CASSLDQETQYF
TRBJ2-7,TRBV7-3,TRBD2,.,TGTGCCAGCAGCCCAGGGACTATCGAGCAGTACTTC,CASSPGTIEQYF
TRBJ1-2,TRBV28,.,once,TGTGCCAGCAGGGAACAGGGAGTTTCTAACTATGGCTACACCTTC,CASREQGVSNYGYTF
TRBJ2-7,TRBV7-2,.,.,TGTGCCAGCAGCTTTGAGATCAGTTCCTACGAGCAGTACTTC,CASSFEISSYEQYF
TRBJ2-7,TRBV7-3,.,.,TGTGCCAGCAGCTCGGACGTCTACGAGCAGTACTTC,CASSSDVYEQYF
TRBJ1-5,TRBV9,TRBD1,.,TGTGCCAGCAGTGCTGGGACAGGGGGTAGAGATAGCAATCAGCCCCAGCATTTT,CASSAGTGGRDSNQPQHF
TRBJ2-2,TRBV7-8,TRBD2,once,TGTGCCAGCAGCCAAAGCGGGGCGGTCGGGGAGCTGTTTTTT,CASSQSGAVGELFF
TRBJ1-3,TRBV19,TRBD1,.,TGTGCCAGTAGTAGGACAGGGACTGGAAACACCATATATTTT,CASSRTGTGNTIYF
TRBJ2-3,TRBV11-2,TRBD2,.,TGTGCCAGCAGCTTACTGGCGGGGGGTTGGACAGATACGCAGTATTTT,CASSLLAGGWTDTQYF
TRBJ1-5,TRBV28,.,.,TGTGCCAGCAGTTTAGCGGGGGGTTATAGCAATCAGCCCCAGCATTTT,CASSLAGGYSNQPQHF
TRBJ1-2,TRBV25-1,.,.,TGTGCCAGCAGGGAGGGCAACTATGGCTACACCTTC,CASREGNYGYTF
TRBJ2-2,TRBV6-1,.,once,TGTGCCAGCAGCCAGAGGTTAGGTGCCGGGGAGCTGTTTTTT,CASSQRLGAGELFF
TRBJ2-1,TRBV10-1,TRBD1,.,TGCGCCGGGAGACAGGGCTCCTACAATGAGCAGTTCTTC,CAGRQGSYNEQFF
TRBJ1-1,TRBV28,.,.,TGTGCCAGCACCTCCGAGTACACTATCATAATGAACACTGAAGCTTTCTTT,CASTSEYTIIMNTEAFF
TRBJ2-2,TRBV29-1,TRBD1,.,TGCAGCGTCCTGGGACAGGAAAGTCCCGGGGAGCTGTTTTTT,CSVLGQESPGELFF
TRBJ1-1,TRBV27,TRBD1,.,TGTGCCAGCAGTTCAAGACAGGGGGTGGGGATAGGCGCTGAAGCTTTCTTT,CASSSRQGVGIGAEAFF
TRBJ1-6,TRBV4-3,.,.,TGCGCCAGCAGCCAAGACGAAGGGCTACCCCTCCACTTT,CASSQDEGLPLHF
TRBJ2-1,TRBV9,TRBD1,.,TGTGCCAGCAGCGTACCCTCAGGGGGCTCGGGGTTGAGTTCCTACAATGAGCAGTTCTTC,CASSVPSGGSGLSSYNEQFF
TRBJ2-1,TRBV4-2,TRBD2,few,TGTGCCAGCAGCCTAAGCGGGGGTGGGGACAATGAGCAGTTCTTC,CASSLSGGGDNEQFF
TRBJ1-1,TRBV9,TRBD1,.,TGTGCCAGCAGCCCTGGGACAGATTTCATCACTGAAGCTTTCTTT,CASSPGTDFITEAFF
TRBJ1-5,TRBV7-9,.,.,TGTGCCAGCAGCTTCCCGGATAGCAATCAGCCCCAGCATTTT,CASSFPDSNQPQHF
TRBJ2-3,TRBV15,.,.,TGTGCCACCAGCACCCTGGGGGGTAGTCCGAAGGCGGGTAGCACAGATACGCAGTATTTT,CATSTLGGSPKAGSTDTQYF
TRBJ2-3,TRBV27,TRBD2,.,TGTGCCAGCCTTTTATACCCCCCTAGCGGGGGGGCAGATACGCAGTATTTT,CASLLYPPSGGADTQYF
TRBJ1-6,TRBV6-5,TRBD1,.,TGTGCCAGCACGGGACAGGGAAATTCACCCCTCCACTTT,CASTGQGNSPLHF
TRBJ2-5,TRBV7-9,TRBD2,once,TGTGCCAGCAGCTTAGGGGGAGCGGGGGGAGAAGAGACCCAGTACTTC,CASSLGGAGGEETQYF
TRBJ2-2,TRBV9,.,.,TGTGCCAGCAGACGGGGGGCCGGCACCGGGGAGCTGTTTTTT,CASRRGAGTGELFF
TRBJ1-1,TRBV29-1,TRBD1,.,TGCAGCGTTCGGCAGGGGGATTACACTGAAGCTTTCTTT,CSVRQGDYTEAFF
TRBJ2-2,TRBV2,.,.,TGTGCCAGCATTCGAGAGTTGAACACCGGGGAGCTGTTTTTT,CASIRELNTGELFF
TRBJ1-1,TRBV6-6,.,.,TGTGCCAGCAGTTACTCGGAGAACACTGAAGCTTTCTTT,CASSYSENTEAFF